The 9 T cell receptor beta chains in this list originate from one sample, sequenced in a study of T cells in pancreatic ductal adenocarcinoma. The selected patients with pancreatic ductal adenocarcinoma had surgery but no neoadjuvant therapy. The assay was immunoSEQ multiplex PCR, and TCRdb's table has in-frame clones only and misses some. The sample lists 97,000 or so clones; around 96% were seen once. Sequencing was done on a sample of PBMCs. The receptors shown here come from a human donor with pancreatic ductal adenocarcinoma.

This clone has a handful of counts. This chain connects TRBV25-1 to TRBJ1-4; TRBD1 is a possible D gene (5 bases). Per germline, CDR1 MGHDK and CDR2 SYGVNS. The germline V and J ends were trimmed by 3 bases and 8 bases, with 16 bases remaining between them. The CDR3 has 15 amino acids. The CDR3 bases are TGTGCCAGCAGTGATGGCAGGGCCCGAGGAGAAAAACTGTTTTTT. It codes for CASSDGRARGEKLFF.

V and J are TRBV6-1 and TRBJ2-4; D is possibly TRBD2 (7 bases). The CDR3 contains 16 residues. Trimming cost V 1 base and J 6 bases, with 16 bases left between them. Looked up from germline, CDR1 is MNHNS and CDR2 is SASEGT. CDR3 in DNA: TGTGCCAGCAGTGAAGATGGGGGGGCTGTTTCAAACATTCAGTACTTC. Translation gives CASSEDGGAVSNIQYF.

The chain combines TRBV10-3 with TRBJ1-1; D remains ambiguous. Trimming pared 4 bases from V and 7 bases from J, leaving 10 bases between. This CDR3 has 12 residues. Germline CDR1 is ENHRY and CDR2 is SYGVKD. In DNA, the CDR3 is TGTGCCATCAGTGCGGCCGCGGGTGAAGCTTTCTTT. Its translation: CAISAAAGEAFF.

CDR3 region: CASNPRAGNTIYF. The CDR3 coding sequence is TGTGCCAGCAATCCTCGGGCTGGAAACACCATATATTTT. The V gene is TRBV28, the J gene TRBJ1-3; D unresolved. The CDR3 has 13 residues. V lost 7 bases, J lost 2 bases, and 9 bases lay in between. Germline V gene lookup returns CDR1 MDHEN and CDR2 SYDVKM.

The chain is built from TRBV4-1 and TRBJ2-2; D perhaps matches TRBD1 (6 bases). This CDR3 spans 17 amino acids. Germline CDR1 is MGHRA and CDR2 is YSYEKL. The V end was cut by 3 bases, the J end by 6 bases, with 20 bases between. CDR3 nucleotide sequence: TGCGCCAGCAGCCAGAAATCTGCCAGGGGTACGCCCGGGGAGCTGTTTTTT. Protein sequence: CASSQKSARGTPGELFF.

The rearrangement links TRBV25-1 to TRBJ2-2; no clear D gene. Germline-derived CDR1 and CDR2 are MGHDK and SYGVNS. Trimming pared 8 bases from V and 4 bases from J, leaving 14 bases between. This CDR3 comprises 14 residues. The CDR3 region is CASAEGHLTGELFF. The DNA of the CDR3 is TGTGCCAGCGCGGAAGGCCACCTCACCGGGGAGCTGTTTTTT.

V usage is TRBV7-2 and J usage is TRBJ2-5, with D unresolved. V lost 1 base and J 0 bases, leaving 6 bases between the germline ends. Per the germline V gene, CDR1 is SGHTA and CDR2 is FQGNSA. The CDR3 has 14 amino acids. CDR3 nucleotide sequence: TGTGCCAGCAGCTTAGGGCTGTACCAAGAGACCCAGTACTTC. Translation: CASSLGLYQETQYF.

This sequence joins TRBV7-3 and TRBJ2-7, with TRBD1 matching over 9 bases. The CDR3 has 14 amino acids. Unmatched junction bases numbered 3, after V lost 4 bases and J lost 2 bases. Germline V lookup: CDR1 SGHTA, CDR2 FQGTGA. CDR3 nucleotides: TGTGCCAGCAGCTCCGGACAGGGGACCTACGAGCAGTACTTC. Translation: CASSSGQGTYEQYF.

This chain links TRBV7-2 with TRBJ2-7, with TRBD2 as a possible D gene (5 bases). With 0 bases removed from V and 0 bases from J, the gap between germline ends came to 12 bases. This CDR3 spans 16 amino acids. Per the germline V gene, CDR1 is SGHTA and CDR2 is FQGNSA. The CDR3: CASSLAGGQSSYEQYF. The DNA for the CDR3 is TGTGCCAGCAGCTTAGCAGGAGGCCAATCCTCCTACGAGCAGTACTTC.